This TCR beta chain was retrieved from a study of cytomegalovirus exposure and HLA in healthy donors. Overall study context: It was reported in a later analysis that the 100 to 150 validation repertoires used the same platform as the roughly 700 first-cohort repertoires. Findings and caveats of the study: Researchers counted roughly 150 TCR beta chains as cytomegalovirus-associated. According to a subsequent analysis, TCR clusters from the first cohort were inclined to appear together in the 100 to 150 validation repertoires.

Sequencing used immunoSEQ multiplex PCR; TCRdb keeps in-frame clones, though not all of them. The sample yields some 140,000 clones, 86% seen once. V gave up 4 bases and J gave up 2 bases; unmatched junction bases: 4. Germline V gene data show CDR1 as SGDLS and CDR2 as YYNGEE. This CDR3 has 15 amino acids. Points on this clone: Its antigen is unknown.

What was sequenced was PBMCs. The TCR originated in a man aged 18 to 29 in good health and CMV-seropositive. The genes are TRBV9 and TRBJ2-7; 12 bases line up with TRBD2. The CDR3 sequence is CASSSWTSGTYEQYF. Written as DNA, the CDR3 is TGTGCCAGCAGCTCGTGGACTAGCGGGACCTACGAGCAGTACTTC.